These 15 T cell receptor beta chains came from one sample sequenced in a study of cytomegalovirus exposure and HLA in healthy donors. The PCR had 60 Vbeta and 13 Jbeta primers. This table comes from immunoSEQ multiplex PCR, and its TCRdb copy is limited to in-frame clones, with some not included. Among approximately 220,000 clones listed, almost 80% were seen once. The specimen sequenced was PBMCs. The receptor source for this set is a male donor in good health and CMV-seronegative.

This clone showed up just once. The CDR3 DNA reads as TGTGCCAGCAGCTTCAGAGGCGATGAGCAGTTCTTC. Translation gives CASSFRGDEQFF. V is TRBV9 and J is TRBJ2-1; D is undetermined. This CDR3 comprises 12 residues. Trimming removed 4 bases at V and 8 bases at J, with 10 bases between. Germline CDR1 SGDLS, CDR2 YYNGEE.

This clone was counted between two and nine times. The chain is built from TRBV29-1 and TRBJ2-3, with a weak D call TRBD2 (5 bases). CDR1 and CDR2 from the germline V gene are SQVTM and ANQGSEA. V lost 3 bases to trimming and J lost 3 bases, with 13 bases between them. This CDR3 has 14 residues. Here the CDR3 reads CSVDASGGTDTQYF. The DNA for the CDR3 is TGCAGCGTTGACGCGAGCGGAGGAACAGATACGCAGTATTTT.

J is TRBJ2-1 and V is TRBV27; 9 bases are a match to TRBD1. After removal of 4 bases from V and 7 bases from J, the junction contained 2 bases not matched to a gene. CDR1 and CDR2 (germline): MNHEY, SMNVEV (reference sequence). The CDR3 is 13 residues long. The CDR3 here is CASSSGTGNEQFF. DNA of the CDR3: TGTGCCAGCAGTTCGGGGACAGGGAATGAGCAGTTCTTC.

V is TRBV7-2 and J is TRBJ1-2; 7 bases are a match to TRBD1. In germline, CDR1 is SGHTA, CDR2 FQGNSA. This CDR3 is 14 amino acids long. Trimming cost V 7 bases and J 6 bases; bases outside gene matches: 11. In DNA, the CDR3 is TGTGCCAGCACCGAGTGGGGGACAGTCGATGGCTACACCTTC. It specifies CASTEWGTVDGYTF.

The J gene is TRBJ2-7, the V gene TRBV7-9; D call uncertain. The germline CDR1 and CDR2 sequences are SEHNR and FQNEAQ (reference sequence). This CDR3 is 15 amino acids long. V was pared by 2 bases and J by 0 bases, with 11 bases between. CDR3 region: CASSLIKAGSYEQYF. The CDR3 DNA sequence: TGTGCCAGCAGCTTAATAAAGGCAGGCTCCTACGAGCAGTACTTC. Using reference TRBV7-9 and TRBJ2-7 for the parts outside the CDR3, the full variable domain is DTGVSQNPRHKITKRGQNVTFRCDPISEHNRLYWYRQTLGQGPEFLTYFQNEAQLEKSRLLSDRFSAERPKGSFSTLEIQRTEQGDSAMYLCASSLIKAGSYEQYFGPGTRLTVT.

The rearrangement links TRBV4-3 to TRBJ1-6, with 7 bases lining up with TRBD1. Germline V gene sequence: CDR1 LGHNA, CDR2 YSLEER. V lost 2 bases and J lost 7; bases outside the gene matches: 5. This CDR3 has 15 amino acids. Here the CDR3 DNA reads TGCGCCAGCAGCCAAACAGGGGTTTTGAATTCACCCCTCCACTTT. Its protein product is CASSQTGVLNSPLHF.

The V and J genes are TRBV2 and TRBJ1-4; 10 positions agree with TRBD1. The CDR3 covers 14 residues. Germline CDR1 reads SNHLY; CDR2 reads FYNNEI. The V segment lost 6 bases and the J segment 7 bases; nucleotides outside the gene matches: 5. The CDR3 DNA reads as TGTGCCAGCAGCTGGCGGGACAGGGGTGAAAAACTGTTTTTT. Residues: CASSWRDRGEKLFF.

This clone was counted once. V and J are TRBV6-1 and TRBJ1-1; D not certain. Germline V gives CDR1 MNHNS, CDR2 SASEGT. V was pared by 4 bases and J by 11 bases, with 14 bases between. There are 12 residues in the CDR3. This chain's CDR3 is CASSVAGANAFF. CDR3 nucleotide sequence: TGTGCCAGCAGTGTAGCTGGAGCGAATGCTTTCTTT.

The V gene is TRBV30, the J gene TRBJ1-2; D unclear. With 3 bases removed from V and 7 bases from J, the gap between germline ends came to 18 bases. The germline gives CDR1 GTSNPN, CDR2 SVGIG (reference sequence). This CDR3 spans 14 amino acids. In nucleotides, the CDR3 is TGTGCCTGGAGCCCCCTAGGCACGGGAGGTGGCTACACCTTC. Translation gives CAWSPLGTGGGYTF. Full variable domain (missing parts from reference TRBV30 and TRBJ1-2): SQTIHQWPATLVQPVGSPLSLECTVEGTSNPNLYWYRQAAGRGLQLLFYSVGIGQISSEVPQNLSASRPQDRQFILSSKKLLLSDSGFYLCAWSPLGTGGGYTFGSGTRLTVV.

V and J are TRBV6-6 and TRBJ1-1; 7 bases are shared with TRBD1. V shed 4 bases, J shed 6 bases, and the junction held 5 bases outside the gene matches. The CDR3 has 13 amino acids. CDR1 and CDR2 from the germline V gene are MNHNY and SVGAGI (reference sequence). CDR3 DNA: TGTGCCAGCAGTTTGGGACAGACAGCTGAAGCTTTCTTT. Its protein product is CASSLGQTAEAFF.

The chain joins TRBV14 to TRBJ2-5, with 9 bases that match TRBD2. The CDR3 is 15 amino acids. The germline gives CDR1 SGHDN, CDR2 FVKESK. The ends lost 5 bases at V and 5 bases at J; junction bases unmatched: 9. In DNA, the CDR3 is TGTGCCAGCAGCGACGGTAGCGGGAGTGAGGAGACCCAGTACTTC. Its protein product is CASSDGSGSEETQYF. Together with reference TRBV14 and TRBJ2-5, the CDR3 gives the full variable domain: EAGVTQFPSHSVIEKGQTVTLRCDPISGHDNLYWYRRVMGKEIKFLLHFVKESKQDESGMPNNRFLAERTGGTYSTLKVQPAELEDSGVYFCASSDGSGSEETQYFGPGTRLLVL.

The CDR3 DNA follows: TGTGCCAGCAGTTACTCGAGTCAGGTTTGGTCACCCCTCCACTTT. Protein sequence: CASSYSSQVWSPLHF. The chain recombines TRBV6-6 with TRBJ1-6, with unresolved D. Germline V lookup: CDR1 MNHNY, CDR2 SVGAGI (reference sequence). The CDR3 is made up of 15 amino acids. With 0 bases removed from V and 10 bases from J, the gap between germline ends came to 13 bases.

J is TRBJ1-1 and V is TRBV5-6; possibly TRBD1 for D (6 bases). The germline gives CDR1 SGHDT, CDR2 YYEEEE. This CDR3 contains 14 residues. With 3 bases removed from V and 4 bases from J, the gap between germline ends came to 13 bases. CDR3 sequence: CASSWGQDVTEAFF. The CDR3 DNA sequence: TGTGCCAGCAGCTGGGGGCAGGACGTCACTGAAGCTTTCTTT.

CDR3 protein: CASSPTGGLTEAFF. Written as DNA, the CDR3 is TGTGCCAGCAGCCCTACAGGGGGCCTCACTGAAGCTTTCTTT. This chain links TRBV6-8 with TRBJ1-1, with TRBD1 identical over 9 bases. This CDR3 has 14 residues. CDR1 is MNHGY, CDR2 SAAAGT, per germline. Trimming took 6 bases from V and 4 from J; bases not matched to a gene: 6.

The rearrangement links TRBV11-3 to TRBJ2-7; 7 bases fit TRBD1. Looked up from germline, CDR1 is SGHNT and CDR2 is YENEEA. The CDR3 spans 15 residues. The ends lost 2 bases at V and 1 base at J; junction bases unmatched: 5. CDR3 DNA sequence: TGTGCCAGCAGCTTAACAGGGGAGCCATCCTACGAGCAGTACTTC. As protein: CASSLTGEPSYEQYF.